The sequence of this TCR beta chain was determined in a study of T cells in Graves' hyperthyroidism and ophthalmopathy. Study in general: Before any treatment, at initial diagnosis, peripheral blood was collected.

Not enrolled were patients with uncontrolled infection, other autoimmune disease, pregnancy or lactation. What was amplified from RNA transcripts were TCR beta CDR3 regions. TCR CDR3 regions were first amplified by RT-PCR with HTBI primers. MiXCR, applied by TCRdb to the multiplex PCR reads, yields one record per CDR3 protein. The top ten clones hold 35% to 45% of a sample with 330,000 or so distinct CDR3 sequences, around 20% of them seen once. The study's findings and limits: Most thyroid-expanded clonotypes above 0.001 were also found in blood. Ophthalmopathy and stable hyperthyroidism were separated by a 13 V-J model.

The sample holds a few counts of this clonotype. Its antigen is undetermined. V lost 2 bases, J lost 1 base, and 8 bases lay in between. The CDR3 loop spans 14 amino acids. The V gene's germline CDR1 is MNHNY and CDR2 SVGAGI (reference sequence). This clonotype originated in a man aged 50 to 60 with Graves' ophthalmopathy. The sample comprised blood. The J gene is TRBJ2-5, the V gene TRBV6-6, with a tentative D call TRBD2 (6 bases). The CDR3 here is CASSYGGTQETQYF. In nucleotides, the CDR3 is TGTGCCAGCAGTTACGGGGGGACCCAAGAGACCCAGTACTTC.